This TCR beta chain stems from a study of blood T cell repertoires in COVID-19. Sequenced by immunoSEQ multiplex PCR; TCRdb stores in-frame clones only, minus some. The sample shows some 300,000 clones, about 88% of them seen only once. The count of this clone is one. The V segment lost 5 bases and the J segment 4 bases; nucleotides outside the gene matches: 8. CDR1 is SEHNR and CDR2 is FQNEAQ in the germline V gene (reference sequence). The CDR3 is 16 amino acids. This chain joins TRBV7-9 and TRBJ1-6, with 7 bases matching TRBD1. The sequence was collected from a woman between 65 and 79 years old with COVID-19, enrolled during active disease. The sample comprised peripheral blood. CDR3 region: CASSPTRDRYNSPLHF. DNA for the CDR3: TGTGCCAGCAGCCCAACTCGGGACAGATATAATTCACCCCTCCACTTT.